These T cell receptor beta chains were read from a single sample in a study of low-dose radiotherapy and immunotherapy resistance in tumors. TCRdb called the reads again in MiXCR, with one record for every CDR3 protein. The profile covers about 82,000 distinct CDR3 sequences, with approximately 19% appearing a single time and more than 4.5% taken by the ten largest. The specimen comprised PBMCs, sampled before treatment. The origin of the receptors is a male donor with prostate cancer. CDR3s include the opening cysteine and the closing phenylalanine or tryptophan. The D gene is left open where the match is weak. Only some rows state a clone size, as once, few, many or a class for expanded clones.

D	J	size	V	CDR3	DNA
NA	TRBJ1-1	many	TRBV11-3	CASSMQVNTEAFF	TGTGCCAGCAGCATGCAGGTGAACACTGAAGCTTTCTTT
NA	TRBJ2-7	many	TRBV2	CASSEYGGSYEQYF	TGTGCCAGCAGTGAATACGGGGGCTCCTACGAGCAGTACTTC
TRBD1	TRBJ2-3	many	TRBV24-1	CATSDFGQGEDTQYF	TGTGCCACCAGTGATTTCGGACAGGGAGAAGATACGCAGTATTTT
NA	TRBJ2-1	NA	TRBV28	CASSPASSRPLENGNEQFF	TGTGCCAGCAGTCCCGCCAGCAGCAGACCCCTGGAAAACGGCAATGAGCAGTTCTTC
NA	TRBJ2-7	many	TRBV3-1	CASSQTVTLSYEQYF	TGTGCCAGCAGCCAGACAGTTACCCTCTCCTACGAGCAGTACTTC
NA	TRBJ1-4	many	TRBV29-1	CSVEGGEANEKLFF	TGCAGCGTTGAAGGGGGCGAGGCTAATGAAAAACTGTTTTTT
NA	TRBJ2-7	many	TRBV30	CAYAGLSSYEQYF	TGTGCCTACGCGGGCCTTAGCTCCTACGAGCAGTACTTC
NA	TRBJ2-7	many	TRBV5-5	CASSEGGSYEQYF	TGTGCCAGCAGTGAGGGCGGGTCCTACGAGCAGTACTTC
NA	TRBJ2-7	few	TRBV5-4	CASSLGGGPYEQYF	TGTGCCAGCAGCTTAGGGGGAGGGCCCTACGAGCAGTACTTC
NA	TRBJ1-5	NA	TRBV4-1	CASSQDASRQPQHF	TGCGCCAGCAGCCAAGATGCCTCTCGACAGCCCCAGCATTTT
NA	TRBJ1-1	many	TRBV5-1	CASSLAGWSIQNTEAFF	TGCGCCAGCAGCTTGGCCGGGTGGAGCATACAGAACACTGAAGCTTTCTTT
NA	TRBJ2-1	NA	TRBV6-2/TRBV6-3	CASSIDSNEQFF	TGTGCCAGCAGTATCGACAGCAATGAGCAGTTCTTC
TRBD2	TRBJ2-5	many	TRBV28	CASSTQLQGGETQYF	TGTGCCAGCAGCACCCAACTCCAGGGAGGGGAGACCCAGTACTTC
NA	TRBJ1-2	NA	TRBV28	CVSSLFGSGTEGYTF	TGTGTCAGCAGTTTATTTGGTTCAGGAACTGAGGGCTACACCTTC
NA	TRBJ2-3	many	TRBV7-2	CASSLVKADTQYF	TGTGCCAGCAGCTTAGTTAAAGCAGATACGCAGTATTTT
TRBD2	TRBJ2-3	many	TRBV20-1	CSARDHGTSGSFGTDTQYF	TGCAGTGCCAGGGATCACGGGACTAGCGGGAGTTTTGGCACAGATACGCAGTATTTT
NA	TRBJ2-5	many	TRBV4-3	CASSHGTARETQYF	TGCGCCAGCAGCCATGGGACCGCCCGAGAGACCCAGTACTTC
NA	TRBJ2-1	NA	TRBV5-5	CASSFGLNEQFF	TGTGCCAGCAGCTTCGGTCTGAATGAGCAGTTCTTC
NA	TRBJ2-7	many	TRBV7-2	CASSLVRISYEQYF	TGTGCCAGCAGCTTAGTGCGGATCTCCTACGAGCAGTACTTC
TRBD1	TRBJ1-3	many	TRBV27	CASRTGGSGNTIYF	TGTGCCAGCAGAACAGGGGGGTCTGGAAACACCATATATTTT
TRBD2	TRBJ2-7	many	TRBV28	CASSSGVFEQYF	TGTGCCAGCTCTAGCGGGGTGTTCGAGCAGTACTTC
TRBD1	TRBJ1-5	NA	TRBV5-1	CASSLVTGDQPQHF	TGCGCCAGCAGCTTGGTTACAGGGGATCAGCCCCAGCATTTT
NA	TRBJ1-4	many	TRBV14	CASSLTGHGLFF	TGTGCCAGCAGCCTCACAGGACACGGTCTGTTTTTT
NA	TRBJ2-1	once	TRBV18	CASPRAFEQFF	TGTGCTAGCCCACGCGCGTTCGAGCAGTTCTTC
TRBD1	TRBJ2-7	many	TRBV3-1	CASSQGQGANEQYF	TGTGCCAGCAGCCAAGGACAGGGGGCGAACGAGCAGTACTTC
NA	TRBJ1-6	few	TRBV7-2	CASSLVGGNLTPLHF	TGTGCCAGCAGCTTAGTTGGGGGGAACCTAACACCCCTCCACTTT
TRBD2	TRBJ2-3	many	TRBV28	CASSGGLPLKPTDTQYF	TGTGCCAGCAGTGGGGGACTACCGCTCAAGCCCACAGATACGCAGTATTTT
NA	TRBJ2-5	many	TRBV11-2	CASRVGVGRIQETQYF	TGTGCCAGCAGGGTGGGAGTTGGAAGGATCCAAGAGACCCAGTACTTC
NA	TRBJ2-2	many	TRBV12-3/TRBV12-4	CASSTPSGLLGELFF	TGTGCCAGCAGTACCCCTTCGGGGCTGCTCGGGGAGCTGTTTTTT
TRBD2	TRBJ2-3	many	TRBV7-2	CASSGSGGSTDTQYF	TGTGCCAGCAGCGGGAGCGGGGGAAGCACAGATACGCAGTATTTT
NA	TRBJ1-4	NA	TRBV5-6	CASSSQGRRTNEKLFF	TGTGCCAGCAGCTCGCAGGGACGCAGAACTAATGAAAAACTGTTTTTT
NA	TRBJ1-1	once	TRBV2	CASSEDRATEAFF	TGTGCCAGCAGTGAAGACAGGGCGACTGAAGCTTTCTTT
NA	TRBJ1-1	NA	TRBV6-2/TRBV6-3	CASSGLEGQAFF	TGTGCCAGCAGTGGGCTGGAGGGGCAAGCTTTCTTT
NA	TRBJ2-7	many	TRBV2	CASSESSYEQYF	TGTGCCAGCAGCGAAAGCTCCTACGAGCAGTACTTC
NA	TRBJ2-1	many	TRBV11-1	CASSLPSWEQFF	TGTGCCAGCAGCTTACCATCGTGGGAGCAGTTCTTC
TRBD1	TRBJ2-7	few	TRBV5-1	CASSLPPGQGYEQYF	TGCGCCAGCAGCTTGCCGCCGGGACAGGGGTACGAGCAGTACTTC
NA	TRBJ1-5	many	TRBV6-2/TRBV6-3	CASSRGTRHSNQPQHF	TGTGCCAGCAGCCGTGGGACACGACATAGCAATCAGCCCCAGCATTTT
NA	TRBJ2-1	few	TRBV6-8	CASSKDGPSSYNEQFF	TGTGCCAGCAGCAAGGACGGTCCAAGCTCCTACAATGAGCAGTTCTTC
TRBD2	TRBJ2-2	many	TRBV29-1	CSVGGASGVANTGELFF	TGCAGCGTGGGGGGGGCTAGCGGGGTCGCGAACACCGGGGAGCTGTTTTTT
TRBD2	TRBJ2-1	many	TRBV4-2	CASSLAGASHNEQFF	TGTGCCAGCAGCCTAGCGGGGGCTTCCCACAATGAGCAGTTCTTC
TRBD2	TRBJ2-3	many	TRBV10-1	CASSRTSGTSPQYF	TGCGCCAGCAGTCGGACTAGCGGGACCTCTCCGCAGTATTTT
NA	TRBJ2-7	NA	TRBV29-1	CSVGTGYGEQYF	TGCAGCGTTGGCACGGGATATGGCGAGCAGTACTTC
NA	TRBJ2-7	many	TRBV6-2/TRBV6-3	CASSQDGGSYEQYF	TGTGCCAGCAGTCAGGATGGGGGGAGCTACGAGCAGTACTTC
TRBD2	TRBJ2-1	many	TRBV12-3/TRBV12-4	CASSFWSSGGRGFF	TGTGCCAGCAGTTTTTGGTCTAGCGGGGGGCGGGGGTTCTTC
TRBD1	TRBJ2-2	many	TRBV19	CASSQGQSNTGELFF	TGTGCCAGTAGTCAGGGACAGTCGAACACCGGGGAGCTGTTTTTT
TRBD1	TRBJ1-5	many	TRBV19	CASSKTGIGNQPQHF	TGTGCCAGTAGCAAGACAGGGATTGGCAATCAGCCCCAGCATTTT
NA	TRBJ2-1	many	TRBV7-8	CASSPGRVHEQFF	TGTGCCAGCAGCCCAGGCCGGGTACACGAGCAGTTCTTC
TRBD1	TRBJ2-7	many	TRBV2	CASRAGRGGAYEQYF	TGTGCCAGCAGAGCCGGTCGAGGGGGCGCCTACGAGCAGTACTTC
NA	TRBJ2-5	many	TRBV4-2	CASSLQNQETQYF	TGTGCCAGCAGCCTACAGAACCAAGAGACCCAGTACTTC
TRBD1	TRBJ1-4	NA	TRBV28	CASSLNRGEGEKLFF	TGTGCCAGCAGTTTAAACAGGGGAGAGGGGGAAAAACTGTTTTTT
TRBD2	TRBJ2-7	medium-sized	TRBV11-2	CASTLAGTYEQYF	TGTGCCAGCACCTTAGCGGGAACCTACGAGCAGTACTTC
TRBD2	TRBJ2-2	NA	TRBV20-1	CSAGPAGGRAGELFF	TGCAGTGCTGGACCCGCGGGGGGACGGGCCGGGGAGCTGTTTTTT
TRBD1	TRBJ1-5	many	TRBV19	CASSQQGGNQPQHF	TGTGCCAGTAGTCAACAGGGGGGCAATCAGCCCCAGCATTTT
TRBD1	TRBJ1-1	many	TRBV3-1	CASSPSGGGNEAFF	TGTGCCAGCAGCCCGTCAGGGGGGGGTAATGAAGCTTTCTTT